This TCR beta chain derives from a study of blood T cell repertoires in COVID-19. For the study at large: Samples of COVID-19 (acute and convalescent) were obtained from the United States, Italy and Spain. T cells, B-cell-depleted T cells, or PBMCs provided the cDNA or gDNA that served as material.

J was trimmed by 7 bases and V by 3 bases; bases with no gene match: 9. Germline V gives CDR1 LNHDA, CDR2 SQIVND (reference sequence). CDR3 length: 16 amino acids. TCRdb's copy holds only in-frame clones and misses some; the assay was immunoSEQ multiplex PCR. Altogether about 170,000 clones are present, around nine tenths being singletons, with the ten largest covering less than 3.5%. This clone was found a few times. This clonotype was obtained from an older man with acute or convalescent COVID-19. The J gene is TRBJ1-4, the V gene TRBV19, with 9 bases matching TRBD1. What was sequenced was peripheral blood. CDR3 DNA sequence: TGTGCCAGTAGTATCTCTTGGGGACAGGGTTCTGAAAAACTGTTTTTT. Translated: CASSISWGQGSEKLFF.